The sequence of this T cell receptor beta chain was determined in a study of T cell responses to AZD1222 COVID-19 vaccine. Generated by immunoSEQ multiplex PCR, the TCRdb table keeps only in-frame clones and is missing some. The sample lists about 150,000 clones, approximately 90% occurring once. The trim removed 4 bases at V and 4 bases at J, leaving 6 bases unmatched. The CDR3 covers 14 residues. Looked up from germline, CDR1 is SGHDT and CDR2 is YYEEEE. The TCR was taken from an adult in good health. This chain joins TRBV5-6 and TRBJ1-2; 8 bases agree with TRBD1. Sequencing was performed on peripheral blood, taken on day 0 of AZD1222 vaccination. The CDR3 reads CASSPRTGSYGYTF. DNA for the CDR3: TGTGCCAGCAGCCCTAGGACAGGGAGCTATGGCTACACCTTC.